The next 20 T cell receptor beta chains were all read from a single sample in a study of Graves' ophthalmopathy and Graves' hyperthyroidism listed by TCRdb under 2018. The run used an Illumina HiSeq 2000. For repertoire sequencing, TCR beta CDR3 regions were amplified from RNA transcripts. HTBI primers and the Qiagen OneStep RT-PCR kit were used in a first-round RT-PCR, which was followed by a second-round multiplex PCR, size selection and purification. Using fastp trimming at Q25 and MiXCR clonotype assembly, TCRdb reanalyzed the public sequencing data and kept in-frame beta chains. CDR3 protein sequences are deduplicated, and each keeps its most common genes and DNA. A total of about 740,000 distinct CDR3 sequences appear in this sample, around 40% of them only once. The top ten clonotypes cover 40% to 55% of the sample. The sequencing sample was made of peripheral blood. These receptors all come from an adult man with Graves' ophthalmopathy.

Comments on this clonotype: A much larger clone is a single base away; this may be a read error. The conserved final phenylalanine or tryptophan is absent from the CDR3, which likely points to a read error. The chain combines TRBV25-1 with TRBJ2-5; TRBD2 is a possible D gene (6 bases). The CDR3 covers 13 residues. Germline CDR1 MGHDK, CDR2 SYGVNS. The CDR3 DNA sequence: TGCGCCAGCAGTGAGTCCACCGGGACTACCCAGTACTGC. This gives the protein CASSESTGTTQYC.

CDR3 amino acids: CATSDPGTGVGTQPQHF. Here the CDR3 DNA reads TGTGCCACCAGTGACCCAGGGACAGGGGTCGGAACCCAGCCCCAGCATTTT. The V call is TRBV24-1, the J call TRBJ1-5; 10 positions match TRBD1. CDR1 and CDR2 from the germline V gene are KGHDR and SFDVKD. V lost 4 bases, J lost 7 bases, and 12 bases stayed unmatched. The CDR3 totals 17 residues.

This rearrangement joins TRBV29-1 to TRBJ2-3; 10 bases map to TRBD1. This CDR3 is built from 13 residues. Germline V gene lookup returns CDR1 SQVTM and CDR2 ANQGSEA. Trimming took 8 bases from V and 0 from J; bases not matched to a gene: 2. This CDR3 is CSSDRGSTDTQYF. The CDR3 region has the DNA TGCAGCTCGGACAGGGGGAGCACAGATACGCAGTATTTT.

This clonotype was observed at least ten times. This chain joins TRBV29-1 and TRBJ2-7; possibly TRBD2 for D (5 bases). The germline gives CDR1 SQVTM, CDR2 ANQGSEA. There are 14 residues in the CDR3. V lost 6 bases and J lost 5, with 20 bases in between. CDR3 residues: CSVSGRAAADEQYF. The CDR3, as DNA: TGCAGCGTCAGCGGACGGGCGGCGGCGGACGAGCAGTACTTC.

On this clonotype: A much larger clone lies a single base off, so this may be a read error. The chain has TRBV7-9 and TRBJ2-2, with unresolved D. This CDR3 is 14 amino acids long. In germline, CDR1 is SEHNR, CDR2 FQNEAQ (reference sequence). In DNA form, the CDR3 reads TGTGCTAGCAGCTTAGAAGGGCCCACCAGGGAGCTGTTTTTT. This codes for CASSLEGPTRELFF.

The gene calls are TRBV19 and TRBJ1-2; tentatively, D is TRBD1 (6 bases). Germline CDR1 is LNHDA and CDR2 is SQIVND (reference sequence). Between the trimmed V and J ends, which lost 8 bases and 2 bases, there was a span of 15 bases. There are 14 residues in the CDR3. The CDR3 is CASVDSGENYGYTF. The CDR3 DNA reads TGTGCCAGTGTAGATTCAGGGGAGAACTATGGCTACACCTTC.

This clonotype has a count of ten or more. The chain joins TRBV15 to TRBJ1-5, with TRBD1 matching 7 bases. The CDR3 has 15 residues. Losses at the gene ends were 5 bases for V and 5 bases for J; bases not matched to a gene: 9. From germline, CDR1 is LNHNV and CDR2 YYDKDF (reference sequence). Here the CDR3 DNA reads TGTGCCACCAGCGGTCGGACAGGAGGATATCAGCCCCAGCATTTT. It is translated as CATSGRTGGYQPQHF. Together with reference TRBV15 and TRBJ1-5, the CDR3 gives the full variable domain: DAMVIQNPRYQVTQFGKPVTLSCSQTLNHNVMYWYQQKSSQAPKLLFHYYDKDFNNEADTPDNFQSRRPNTSFCFLDIRSPGLGDTAMYLCATSGRTGGYQPQHFGDGTRLSIL.

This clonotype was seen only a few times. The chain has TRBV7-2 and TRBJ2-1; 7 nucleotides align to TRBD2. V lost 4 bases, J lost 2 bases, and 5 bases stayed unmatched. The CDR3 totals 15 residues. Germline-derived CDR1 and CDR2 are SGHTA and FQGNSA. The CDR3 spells CASSSSGTPYNEQFF. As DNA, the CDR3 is TGTGCCAGCAGCTCCAGCGGGACCCCCTACAATGAGCAGTTCTTC.

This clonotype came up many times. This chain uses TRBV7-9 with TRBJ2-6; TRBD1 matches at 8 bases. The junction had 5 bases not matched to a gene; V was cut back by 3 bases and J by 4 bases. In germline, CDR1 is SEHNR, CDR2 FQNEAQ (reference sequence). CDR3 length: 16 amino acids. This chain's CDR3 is CASSLQGADGANVLTF. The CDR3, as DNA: TGTGCCAGCAGCTTGCAGGGGGCGGACGGGGCCAACGTCCTGACTTTC.

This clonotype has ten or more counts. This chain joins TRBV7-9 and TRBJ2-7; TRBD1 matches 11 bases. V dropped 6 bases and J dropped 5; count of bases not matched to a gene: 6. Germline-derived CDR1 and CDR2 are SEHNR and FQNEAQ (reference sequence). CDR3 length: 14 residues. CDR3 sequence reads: CASRPGQGANEQYF. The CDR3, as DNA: TGTGCCAGCAGGCCAGGACAGGGGGCTAACGAGCAGTACTTC.

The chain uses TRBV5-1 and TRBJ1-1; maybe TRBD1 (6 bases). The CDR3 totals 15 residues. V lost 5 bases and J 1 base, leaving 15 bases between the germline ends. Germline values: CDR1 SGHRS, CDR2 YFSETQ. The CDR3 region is CASRGWDNTNTEAFF. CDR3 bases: TGCGCCAGCAGAGGATGGGACAACACGAACACTGAAGCTTTCTTT.

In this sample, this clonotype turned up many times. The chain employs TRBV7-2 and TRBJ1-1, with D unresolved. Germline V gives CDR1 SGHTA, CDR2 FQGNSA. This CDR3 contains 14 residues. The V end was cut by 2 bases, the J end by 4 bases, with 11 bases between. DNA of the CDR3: TGTGCCAGCAGCTTAAAGGCGGACGGCACTGAAGCTTTCTTT. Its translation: CASSLKADGTEAFF. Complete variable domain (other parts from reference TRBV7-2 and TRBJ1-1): GAGVSQSPSNKVTEKGKDVELRCDPISGHTALYWYRQSLGQGLEFLIYFQGNSAPDKSGLPSDRFSAERTGGSVSTLTIQRTQQEDSAVYLCASSLKADGTEAFFGQGTRLTVV.

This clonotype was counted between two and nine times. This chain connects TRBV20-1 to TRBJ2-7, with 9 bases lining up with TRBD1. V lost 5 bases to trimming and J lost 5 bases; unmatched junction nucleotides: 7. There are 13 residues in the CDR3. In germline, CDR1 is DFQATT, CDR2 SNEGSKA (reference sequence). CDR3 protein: CSAPTGGRNEQYF. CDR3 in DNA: TGCAGTGCTCCGACAGGGGGGAGGAACGAGCAGTACTTC.

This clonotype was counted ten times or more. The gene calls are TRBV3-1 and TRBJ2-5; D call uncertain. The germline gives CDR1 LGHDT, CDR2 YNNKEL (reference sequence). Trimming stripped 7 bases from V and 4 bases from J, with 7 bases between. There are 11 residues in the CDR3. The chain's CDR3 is CASTRGETQYF. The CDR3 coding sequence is TGTGCCAGCACCCGAGGAGAGACCCAGTACTTC.

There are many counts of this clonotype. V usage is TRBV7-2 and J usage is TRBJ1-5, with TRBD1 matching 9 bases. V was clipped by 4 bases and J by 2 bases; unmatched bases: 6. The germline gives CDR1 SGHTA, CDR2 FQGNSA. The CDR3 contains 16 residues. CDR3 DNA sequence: TGTGCCAGCAGCTCTGGGACAGGGCTCGGCAATCAGCCCCAGCATTTT. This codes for CASSSGTGLGNQPQHF.

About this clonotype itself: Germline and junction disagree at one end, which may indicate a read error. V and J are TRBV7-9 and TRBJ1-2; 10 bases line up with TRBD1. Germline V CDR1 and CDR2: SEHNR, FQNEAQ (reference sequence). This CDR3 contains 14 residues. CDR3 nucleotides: TGCGCCAGCAGCCAAGGACAGGGGGTAGGTGGCTACACCTTC. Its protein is CASSQGQGVGGYTF.

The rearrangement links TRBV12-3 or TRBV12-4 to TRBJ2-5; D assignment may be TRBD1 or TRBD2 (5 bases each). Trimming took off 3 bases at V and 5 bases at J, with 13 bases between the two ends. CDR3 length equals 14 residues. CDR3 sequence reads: CASSLRGPGETQYF. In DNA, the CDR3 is TGTGCCAGCAGTTTGAGGGGACCTGGGGAGACCCAGTACTTC.

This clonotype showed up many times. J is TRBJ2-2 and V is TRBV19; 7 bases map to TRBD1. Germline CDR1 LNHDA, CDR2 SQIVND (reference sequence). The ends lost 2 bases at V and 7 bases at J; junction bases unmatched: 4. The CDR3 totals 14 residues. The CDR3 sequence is CASSIHRGNGELFF. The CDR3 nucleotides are TGTGCCAGTAGTATACACAGGGGAAACGGGGAGCTGTTTTTT.

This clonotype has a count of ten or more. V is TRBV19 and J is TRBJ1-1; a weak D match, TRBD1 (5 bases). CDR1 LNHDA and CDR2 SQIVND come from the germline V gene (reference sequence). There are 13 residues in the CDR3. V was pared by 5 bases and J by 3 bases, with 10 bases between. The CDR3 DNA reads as TGTGCCAGTAGTCGGGGGTCGGACACTGAAGCTTTCTTT. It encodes CASSRGSDTEAFF.

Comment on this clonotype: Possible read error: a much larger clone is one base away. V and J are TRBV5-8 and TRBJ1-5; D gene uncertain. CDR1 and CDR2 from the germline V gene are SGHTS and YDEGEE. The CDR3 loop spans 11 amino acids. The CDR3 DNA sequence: TGTGTCAGCGGAGGCCCTTTGCCCCAGCATTTT. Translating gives CVSGGPLPQHF.